This is a list of T cell receptor beta chains from one sample in a study of PD-1 blockade in classical Hodgkin lymphoma. TCRdb's table, derived via immunoSEQ multiplex PCR, lists solely in-frame clones and lacks some. Of around 17,000 clones in the sample, around four fifths were seen once. The sequences come from CD4+ T cells from blood, collected at baseline. The receptors were sampled from a human donor with classical Hodgkin lymphoma. The CDR3 runs from the conserved cysteine through the conserved F or W. A D gene is named only where the DNA matches it firmly. Size values are once, few and many counts, or a class for expanded clones, and some rows have none.

>few|TRBJ2-7|TRBV4-1|TRBD1
TGCGCCAGCAGCCACGTCCGGGACAGGGGCGACGAGCAGTACTTC
CASSHVRDRGDEQYF
>NA|TRBJ2-3|TRBV6-5|NA
TGTGCCAGCAGTTACTCCGGGCAGTCTGTTAATACGCAGTATTTT
CASSYSGQSVNTQYF
>NA|TRBJ1-2|TRBV11-3|NA
TGTGCCAGCAGCCAGTCCGGGGGTCAGGGCTTAGGCTACACCTTC
CASSQSGGQGLGYTF
>NA|TRBJ1-2|TRBV7-6|NA
TGTGCCAGCAGCTTAGAGGCCAGGGTTGGCTACACCTTC
CASSLEARVGYTF
>NA|TRBJ2-2|TRBV28|TRBD2
TGTGCCAGTTTTCGAGGACTAGCGGGAGCCACCGGGGAGCTGTTTTTT
CASFRGLAGATGELFF
>NA|TRBJ1-1|TRBV7-9|TRBD1
TGTGCCAGCAGCCGCACAGAGGGAGCCCCAGGGGGGAGAACTGAAGCTTTCTTT
CASSRTEGAPGGRTEAFF
>NA|TRBJ1-1|TRBV19|NA
TGTGCCAGTAGTATCCATGGACCAAACACTGAAGCTTTCTTT
CASSIHGPNTEAFF
>NA|TRBJ1-2|TRBV10-3|NA
TGTGCCATCAAGCCCGACAGGACTAACTATGGCTACACCTTC
CAIKPDRTNYGYTF
>NA|TRBJ2-1|TRBV7-3|TRBD1
TGTGCCAGCAGCCTTAGAGGACAGGGTAATGAGCAGTTCTTC
CASSLRGQGNEQFF
>NA|TRBJ2-2|TRBV5-1|NA
TGCGCCAGCAGCTTGGTGGCGGACCGGGTGACCGGGGAGCTGTTTTTT
CASSLVADRVTGELFF